One T cell receptor beta chain is described in this entry. Looked up from germline, CDR1 is SGDLS and CDR2 is YYNGEE. V was clipped by 6 bases and J by 8 bases; unmatched bases: 6. The CDR3 loop spans 14 amino acids. The data were obtained in a study of technical replicates of blood from a handful of donors. Data came from immunoSEQ multiplex PCR; TCRdb stores just in-frame clones and leaves some out. The sample yields about 98,000 clones, under 97% seen once. The receptor comes from a human donor in good health. This sequence joins TRBV9 and TRBJ2-1; 12 positions match TRBD2. What was sequenced was T cells isolated from PBMCs. CDR3 protein: CASTTSGRSDEQFF. DNA of the CDR3: TGTGCCAGCACGACTAGCGGGAGATCGGATGAGCAGTTCTTC.